The next 28 T cell receptor beta chains were all read from a single sample in a study of graft-versus-host responses after intestinal transplantation. Produced via immunoSEQ multiplex PCR; TCRdb's table is partial and in-frame only. The data show about 97,000 clones, with more than 80% seen just once and about 16% held by the top ten. Sequenced material: PBMCs, taken 450 to 480 days after intestinal transplant. These receptors were taken from a human patient who received an intestinal transplant, so some T cells may come from the graft donor.

The count of this clone is one. The DNA for the CDR3 is TGTGCCAGCAGCTTAGATTATCCAGGGCCCACTGAAGCTTTCTTT. It encodes CASSLDYPGPTEAFF. The gene calls are TRBV7-8 and TRBJ1-1; D might be TRBD1 (5 bases). The CDR3 sequence is 15 residues long. Trimming removed 1 base from V and 4 bases from J, with 13 bases in between. The germline V gene has CDR1 SGHVS and CDR2 FQNEAQ.

The chain couples TRBV6-5 to TRBJ1-1, with unresolved D. The length of the CDR3 is 15 residues. The germline V gene encodes CDR1 MNHEY and CDR2 SVGAGI. With 0 bases removed from V and 3 bases from J, the gap between germline ends came to 11 bases. The CDR3 reads CASSYSPGKDTEAFF. The CDR3 DNA reads as TGTGCCAGCAGTTACTCTCCGGGGAAAGACACTGAAGCTTTCTTT.

The chain is built from TRBV7-3 and TRBJ2-3, with 7 bases lining up with TRBD1. Trimming took 2 bases from V and 0 from J; bases not matched to a gene: 5. The CDR3 loop spans 16 amino acids. Germline CDR1 and CDR2: SGHTA and FQGTGA. The CDR3 region has the DNA TGTGCCAGCAGCTTAGCAGGGGGTGCTAGCACAGATACGCAGTATTTT. Its protein is CASSLAGGASTDTQYF.

This chain joins TRBV6-5 and TRBJ2-7; D is unresolved. The V gene lost 1 base and the J gene lost 7 bases, with 14 bases spanning the gap. Germline V lookup: CDR1 MNHEY, CDR2 SVGAGI. This CDR3 comprises 14 residues. CDR3 in DNA: TGTGCCAGCAGTTACTACGACGGGCCCGGGGAGCAGTACTTC. Amino acids: CASSYYDGPGEQYF.

This clone was detected only once. This chain connects TRBV7-8 to TRBJ2-7, with 9 bases that match TRBD2. This CDR3 is built from 15 residues. Germline CDR1 SGHVS, CDR2 FQNEAQ. J gave up 2 bases and V 5 bases, and 7 bases lay outside the gene matches. CDR3 residues: CASSLTGTSPYEQYF. The CDR3 bases are TGTGCCAGCAGCCTAACCGGGACTAGCCCCTACGAGCAGTACTTC. The variable domain in full, with the rest retrieved from reference TRBV7-8 and TRBJ2-7, is GAGVSQSPRYKVAKRGQDVALRCDPISGHVSLFWYQQALGQGPEFLTYFQNEAQLDKSGLPSDRFFAERPEGSVSTLKIQRTQQEDSAVYLCASSLTGTSPYEQYFGPGTRLTVT.

The V and J genes are TRBV5-1 and TRBJ2-5, with 8 bases identical to TRBD1. The germline CDR1 and CDR2 sequences are SGHRS and YFSETQ. The junction had 12 bases not matched to a gene; V was cut back by 5 bases and J by 3 bases. This CDR3 region has 16 residues. The CDR3 region is CASSSTGGIGEETQYF. Here the CDR3 DNA reads TGCGCCAGCAGTTCCACAGGGGGGATAGGGGAAGAGACCCAGTACTTC.

The CDR3 here is CASSLPRGPGVAKNIQYF. The CDR3 region has the DNA TGTGCCAGCAGCTTACCCAGGGGACCGGGGGTAGCCAAAAACATTCAGTACTTC. The chain is built from TRBV7-2 and TRBJ2-4; D is tentatively TRBD1 or TRBD2 (6 bases each). Trimming shortened V by 2 bases and J by 0 bases, and 17 bases separated the two germline ends. The CDR3 covers 18 residues. The germline gives CDR1 SGHTA, CDR2 FQGNSA.

This clone came up once. V and J are TRBV10-3 and TRBJ2-7, with TRBD1 identical over 10 bases. The germline V gene encodes CDR1 ENHRY and CDR2 SYGVKD. V lost 3 bases and J lost 5; bases outside the gene matches: 7. This CDR3 contains 15 residues. CDR3 sequence (DNA): TGTGCCATCAGTGAACGGGGACAGGGGTGGGACGAGCAGTACTTC. Its translation is CAISERGQGWDEQYF.

The chain combines TRBV5-1 with TRBJ2-2; no clear D. The CDR3 is made up of 15 amino acids. Germline V gene sequence: CDR1 SGHRS, CDR2 YFSETQ. Trimming shortened V by 2 bases and J by 2 bases, and 10 bases separated the two germline ends. CDR3 sequence: CASSFQVSNTGELFF. The CDR3 coding sequence is TGCGCCAGCAGCTTCCAAGTATCTAACACCGGGGAGCTGTTTTTT. Looking up the rest from reference TRBV5-1 and TRBJ2-2 gives the full variable domain: KAGVTQTPRYLIKTRGQQVTLSCSPISGHRSVSWYQQTPGQGLQFLFEYFSETQRNKGNFPGRFSGRQFSNSRSEMNVSTLELGDSALYLCASSFQVSNTGELFFGEGSRLTVL.

The chain couples TRBV7-9 to TRBJ1-4; D not resolved. This CDR3 region has 15 residues. V lost 5 bases and J lost 5, with 15 bases in between. The germline gives CDR1 SEHNR, CDR2 FQNEAQ (reference sequence). The CDR3 DNA is TGTGCCAGCAGCCCCTATTTACAGCTCAATGAAAAACTGTTTTTT. Protein product: CASSPYLQLNEKLFF.

The V call is TRBV29-1, the J call TRBJ2-1, with a weak D call TRBD1 (5 bases). The CDR3 consists of 11 residues. Germline V gene sequence: CDR1 SQVTM, CDR2 ANQGSEA. V lost 8 bases, J lost 3 bases, and 8 bases lay in between. The CDR3 bases are TGCAGCTTCAGGGACTACAATGAGCAGTTCTTC. It codes for CSFRDYNEQFF.

The chain recombines TRBV6-5 with TRBJ1-1, with TRBD1 matching over 8 bases. J was trimmed by 5 bases and V by 6 bases; bases with no gene match: 5. Per the germline V gene, CDR1 is MNHEY and CDR2 is SVGAGI. This CDR3 region has 13 residues. In DNA, the CDR3 is TGTGCCAGCAGGCTCAACAGGGGGACTGAAGCTTTCTTT. Translation gives CASRLNRGTEAFF.

The gene calls are TRBV15 and TRBJ1-3; 8 bases are a match to TRBD1. Germline V gives CDR1 LNHNV, CDR2 YYDKDF (reference sequence). The CDR3 has 14 residues. V shed 2 bases, J shed 8 bases, and the junction held 5 bases outside the gene matches. DNA for the CDR3: TGTGCCACCAGCAGAATAGGACAGGGAGACACCATATATTTT. Residues: CATSRIGQGDTIYF.

This sequence joins TRBV7-2 and TRBJ1-6, with D possibly being TRBD1 (6 bases). Per the germline V gene, CDR1 is SGHTA and CDR2 is FQGNSA. V gave up 3 bases and J gave up 6 bases, with 12 bases separating them. The CDR3 totals 15 residues. The CDR3 DNA sequence: TGTGCCAGCAGCTTTAAGGGGGATCCTAATTCACCCCTCCACTTT. This sequence encodes CASSFKGDPNSPLHF.

The chain carries TRBV11-2 and TRBJ2-7; D remains ambiguous. Per the germline V gene, CDR1 is SGHAT and CDR2 is FQNNGV. V dropped 2 bases and J dropped 6 bases, with 5 bases sitting between them. This CDR3 is built from 11 residues. CDR3 coding DNA: TGTGCCAGCAGCTTATTGGTCGAGCAGTACTTC. Encoded protein: CASSLLVEQYF.

This CDR3 reads CASTNVKGYSSYNEQFF. CDR3 nucleotides: TGTGCCAGCACCAACGTCAAGGGGTATAGCTCCTACAATGAGCAGTTCTTC. The chain links TRBV7-3 to TRBJ2-1; D may be TRBD1 (5 bases). This CDR3 is built from 17 residues. Trimming removed 7 bases at V and 0 bases at J, with 19 bases between. CDR1 is SGHTA and CDR2 is FQGTGA in the germline V gene. The full variable domain, its missing parts supplied by reference TRBV7-3 and TRBJ2-1, is GAGVSQTPSNKVTEKGKYVELRCDPISGHTALYWYRQSLGQGPEFLIYFQGTGAADDSGLPNDRFFAVRPEGSVSTLKIQRTERGDSAVYLCASTNVKGYSSYNEQFFGPGTRLTVL.

This rearrangement joins TRBV9 to TRBJ1-1; a weak D match, TRBD1 (5 bases). This CDR3 is 13 amino acids long. Germline lookup yields CDR1 SGDLS and CDR2 YYNGEE. V lost 0 bases, J lost 3 bases, and 6 bases lay in between. The chain's CDR3 is CASSVGGDTEAFF. DNA for the CDR3: TGTGCCAGCAGCGTAGGGGGGGACACTGAAGCTTTCTTT.

This clone appeared once. The V and J genes are TRBV5-1 and TRBJ2-3; D gene unclear. Germline V CDR1 and CDR2: SGHRS, YFSETQ. This CDR3 region has 14 residues. V was cut by 0 bases and J by 4 bases, with 9 bases left in between. The CDR3 DNA follows: TGCGCCAGCAGCTTGGGGGATAGCCCAGATACGCAGTATTTT. Protein: CASSLGDSPDTQYF.

V gene TRBV4-2 combines with J gene TRBJ2-1; 9 nucleotides agree with TRBD2. Germline CDR1 and CDR2: LGHNA and YNFKEQ. This CDR3 region has 14 residues. Trimming cost V 4 bases and J 7 bases; bases outside gene matches: 5. CDR3 sequence reads: CASSRGGGGNEQFF. CDR3 nucleotides: TGTGCCAGCAGCCGGGGCGGGGGGGGAAATGAGCAGTTCTTC.

The CDR3 protein is CASSLSGWGYTF. The DNA for the CDR3 is TGCGCCAGCAGCTTGTCGGGGTGGGGCTACACCTTC. The chain combines TRBV5-1 with TRBJ1-2; D unclear. CDR1 and CDR2 from the germline V gene are SGHRS and YFSETQ. CDR3 length: 12 amino acids. V lost 1 base and J 8 bases, leaving 9 bases between the germline ends.

The V and J genes are TRBV6-5 and TRBJ1-2, with TRBD1 as a possible D gene (6 bases). The CDR3 is made up of 15 amino acids. Germline V gives CDR1 MNHEY, CDR2 SVGAGI. V was cut by 5 bases and J by 3 bases, with 16 bases left in between. The CDR3 DNA sequence: TGTGCCAGCAGTGCCCACGACAGGTCGGACTATGGCTACACCTTC. Translation gives CASSAHDRSDYGYTF.

The chain is built from TRBV21-1 and TRBJ2-1; the DNA was not used to check the table's D call, TRBD1. TRBV21-1 is a pseudogene. This CDR3 spans 16 amino acids. CDR3 amino acids: CASSPRQAGVYNEQFF. DNA of the CDR3: TGTGCCAGCAGCCCGAGGCAGGCAGGGGTATACAATGAGCAGTTCTTC.

The rearrangement uses TRBV5-6 and TRBJ2-7, with 7 nucleotides matching TRBD1. After removal of 3 bases from V and 5 bases from J, the junction contained 17 bases not matched to a gene. The V gene's germline CDR1 is SGHDT and CDR2 YYEEEE. The CDR3 sequence is 17 residues long. The CDR3 DNA is TGTGCCAGCAGCTCCTACAGGGGCATCGCAACAGAACACGAGCAGTACTTC. Amino acids: CASSSYRGIATEHEQYF.

The chain joins TRBV11-2 to TRBJ1-6, with D hard to call. CDR3 length equals 17 residues. Looked up from germline, CDR1 is SGHAT and CDR2 is FQNNGV. Trimming shortened V by 3 bases and J by 0 bases, and 12 bases separated the two germline ends. This CDR3 is CASSFRTRSSYNSPLHF. The CDR3 coding sequence is TGTGCCAGCAGCTTTCGGACCCGAAGCTCCTATAATTCACCCCTCCACTTT.

The chain has TRBV9 and TRBJ2-3; D is ambiguous. CDR3 length: 12 amino acids. CDR1 is SGDLS and CDR2 is YYNGEE in the germline V gene. V lost 3 bases and J 2 bases, leaving 4 bases between the germline ends. The CDR3 is CASSAYTDTQYF. The CDR3, as DNA: TGTGCCAGCAGCGCGTACACAGATACGCAGTATTTT.

The genes are TRBV5-5 and TRBJ2-7; D uncertain. Trimming cost V 1 base and J 0 bases, with 5 bases left between them. The germline V gene encodes CDR1 SGHKS and CDR2 YYEKEE (reference sequence). The CDR3 loop spans 13 amino acids. This chain's CDR3 is CASSLWPSYEQYF. CDR3 nucleotide sequence: TGTGCCAGCAGCTTGTGGCCCTCCTACGAGCAGTACTTC.

The chain recombines TRBV6-6 with TRBJ1-1; D uncertain. The CDR3 contains 13 residues. Trimming left V 5 bases short and J 1 base short, with 8 bases between. The germline V gene has CDR1 MNHNY and CDR2 SVGAGI (reference sequence). The CDR3 loop is CASSLRENTEAFF. The CDR3 region has the DNA TGTGCCAGCAGTCTCCGGGAGAACACTGAAGCTTTCTTT.

The chain uses TRBV7-3 and TRBJ2-7; D unclear. CDR3 length equals 13 residues. Germline values: CDR1 SGHTA, CDR2 FQGTGA. Trimming shortened V by 5 bases and J by 7 bases, and 15 bases separated the two germline ends. The CDR3 region is CASSPRIDGEQYF. The CDR3 nucleotides are TGTGCCAGCAGCCCCCGGATTGACGGGGAGCAGTACTTC.